The 26 T cell receptor beta chains reported below all come from one sample, sequenced in a study of OX40 agonist ivuxolimab in advanced cancers. Clones were read by immunoSEQ multiplex PCR, and TCRdb kept only the in-frame ones, dropping some. Among around 80,000 clones listed, 82% were seen once. The specimen comprised CD4+ or CD8+ T cells sorted from blood, sampled in a trial of the OX40 agonist ivuxolimab. The source of these receptors is an adult with an advanced solid tumor such as melanoma, head and neck, liver or kidney cancer.

The chain employs TRBV28 and TRBJ2-6; TRBD1 might be the D (6 bases). V lost 4 bases to trimming and J lost 0 bases, with 10 bases between them. The CDR3 has 16 amino acids. In germline, CDR1 is MDHEN, CDR2 SYDVKM. The CDR3 here is CASSSGAISGANVLTF. CDR3 nucleotide sequence: TGTGCCAGCAGTTCAGGGGCAATCTCTGGGGCCAACGTCCTGACTTTC.

This chain joins TRBV7-3 and TRBJ2-1; 11 nucleotides agree with TRBD2. Germline CDR1 is SGHTA and CDR2 is FQGTGA. CDR3 length: 15 amino acids. Germline trimming cut 5 bases from V and 4 bases from J; bases unmatched to any gene: 4. The CDR3 nucleotides read TGTGCCAGCAGCCCGGGACTAGCGGCGTACAATGAGCAGTTCTTC. It codes for CASSPGLAAYNEQFF.

This clone has only one observation. J is TRBJ1-5 and V is TRBV30; D not resolved. The germline V and J ends were trimmed by 4 bases and 1 base, with 20 bases remaining between them. The CDR3 covers 17 residues. Germline CDR1 reads GTSNPN; CDR2 reads SVGIG (reference sequence). As DNA, the CDR3 is TGTGCCTGGAACCCGGGCTGTTATCGGGCCAGCAATCAGCCCCAGCATTTT. It specifies CAWNPGCYRASNQPQHF.

V is TRBV5-1 and J is TRBJ1-3; TRBD1 is a possible D gene (5 bases). This CDR3 is built from 14 residues. The germline gives CDR1 SGHRS, CDR2 YFSETQ. Trimming cost V 4 bases and J 4 bases, with 12 bases left between them. CDR3: CASSENTGGNTIYF. The CDR3 DNA is TGCGCCAGCAGCGAGAACACAGGAGGAAACACCATATATTTT.

To note about this clone: The germline gene is not matched at one end of the junction; a read error may be the cause. This chain uses TRBV7-8 with TRBJ1-4, with a weak D call TRBD1 (6 bases). Germline loops: CDR1 SGHVS, CDR2 FQNEAQ. The CDR3 extends over 14 amino acids. The DNA of the CDR3 is TGTGCCAGCAACCCCGGGACATCTACCCTTAATTCAGTTTTT. Residues: CASNPGTSTLNSVF.

V and J are TRBV19 and TRBJ1-2, with 7 nucleotides matching TRBD1. The length of the CDR3 is 13 residues. CDR1 is LNHDA and CDR2 is SQIVND in the germline V gene (reference sequence). Trimming at V came to 4 bases and at J to 8 bases, leaving 7 bases not matched to a gene. DNA for the CDR3: TGTGCCAGTAGTACCTTCCAGGGGGACGGCTACACCTTC. This translates into CASSTFQGDGYTF.

This clone is a singleton in its sample. The chain has TRBV18 and TRBJ1-3; TRBD1 might be the D (6 bases). Trimming took off 2 bases at V and 0 bases at J, with 11 bases between the two ends. This CDR3 comprises 16 residues. Germline CDR1 KGHSH, CDR2 LQKENI. CDR3 loop: CASSPAGRGSGNTIYF. The CDR3 bases are TGTGCCAGCTCACCAGCTGGCAGGGGCTCTGGAAACACCATATATTTT. Looking up the rest from reference TRBV18 and TRBJ1-3 gives the full variable domain: NAGVMQNPRHLVRRRGQEARLRCSPMKGHSHVYWYRQLPEEGLKFMVYLQKENIIDESGMPKERFSAEFPKEGPSILRIQQVVRGDSAAYFCASSPAGRGSGNTIYFGEGSWLTVV.

This clone has only one observation. The chain carries TRBV2 and TRBJ2-5; TRBD2 might be the D (6 bases). Germline V CDR1 and CDR2: SNHLY, FYNNEI. V lost 3 bases, J lost 9 bases, and 17 bases lay in between. The CDR3 runs to 14 residues. CDR3 residues: CASSDSGRQGPQYF. The DNA for the CDR3 is TGTGCCAGCAGTGATTCGGGGAGGCAAGGGCCCCAGTACTTC.

Of note for this clone: This sample also contains other DNA sequences that code for the same CDR3. The chain combines TRBV28 with TRBJ2-5; D is unresolved. CDR3 length equals 11 residues. CDR1 and CDR2 (germline): MDHEN, SYDVKM. V shed 2 bases and J shed 4 bases, with 2 bases lying between them. The CDR3 loop is CASSLRETQYF. In DNA, the CDR3 is TGTGCCAGCAGTTTAAGAGAGACCCAGTACTTC.

This chain joins TRBV9 and TRBJ1-3; D ambiguous. Germline CDR1 and CDR2: SGDLS and YYNGEE. CDR3 size: 17 residues. Trimming shortened V by 0 bases and J by 1 base, and 14 bases separated the two germline ends. Here the CDR3 DNA reads TGTGCCAGCAGCGTAGATGGTAGGCAACGGTCTGGAAACACCATATATTTT. Protein product: CASSVDGRQRSGNTIYF.

The V and J genes are TRBV6-5 and TRBJ1-5, with TRBD1 as a possible D gene (5 bases). Between the trimmed V and J ends, which lost 7 bases and 3 bases, there was a span of 10 bases. Germline loops: CDR1 MNHEY, CDR2 SVGAGI. CDR3 length: 13 amino acids. The CDR3 loop reads CASKGQYNQPQHF. The CDR3, as DNA: TGTGCCAGCAAGGGGCAGTACAATCAGCCCCAGCATTTT.

This rearrangement joins TRBV28 to TRBJ1-2, with no clear D. V was trimmed by 7 bases and J by 1 base, leaving 4 bases between them. The CDR3 consists of 11 residues. Germline V gene sequence: CDR1 MDHEN, CDR2 SYDVKM. CDR3 DNA sequence: TGTGCCAGCACTTATAACTATGGCTACACCTTC. Translated, it gives CASTYNYGYTF.

The chain employs TRBV15 and TRBJ2-1, with D tentatively TRBD1 (5 bases). The germline V gene has CDR1 LNHNV and CDR2 YYDKDF (reference sequence). The CDR3 is 12 residues long. The V and J ends lost 4 bases and 8 bases respectively, with 9 bases between them. The CDR3 here is CATSTAGHEQFF. In DNA, the CDR3 is TGTGCCACCAGCACTGCAGGGCATGAGCAGTTCTTC.

On this clone itself: The same CDR3 also results from other DNA sequences found in this sample. J is TRBJ2-1 and V is TRBV5-1, with TRBD2 matching 11 bases. The CDR3 consists of 14 residues. Germline V CDR1 and CDR2: SGHRS, YFSETQ. Trimming removed 2 bases from V and 6 bases from J; junction bases left unmatched: 1. This CDR3 is CASSLTSGSNEQFF. The CDR3 nucleotides are TGCGCCAGCAGCTTAACTAGCGGGAGCAATGAGCAGTTCTTC.

This clone was seen a single time. This chain links TRBV19 with TRBJ1-2; TRBD1 agrees at 7 bases. V shed 7 bases and J 7 bases; nucleotides not matched to a gene: 21. Germline V gives CDR1 LNHDA, CDR2 SQIVND (reference sequence). The CDR3 sequence is 17 residues long. The CDR3, as DNA: TGTGCCAGTAACAAAGACGCAGGGGGGGCAGGGCGCGGTGGCTACACCTTC. Translation gives CASNKDAGGAGRGGYTF.

This clone was found a few times. The rearrangement links TRBV7-2 to TRBJ1-1; no clear D gene. Germline loops: CDR1 SGHTA, CDR2 FQGNSA. V lost 2 bases and J lost 0, with 4 bases in between. This CDR3 contains 13 residues. The CDR3 protein is CASSLSLNTEAFF. The CDR3 region has the DNA TGTGCCAGCAGCTTATCTCTGAACACTGAAGCTTTCTTT.

V gene TRBV6-5 combines with J gene TRBJ2-5; the match to TRBD2 covers 7 bases. V trimming: 0 bases; J trimming: 2 bases; junction bases outside the gene matches: 3. Per germline, CDR1 MNHEY and CDR2 SVGAGI. The CDR3 sequence is 15 residues long. Written as DNA, the CDR3 is TGTGCCAGCAGTTACTCCCTAGCGGCTCAAGAGACCCAGTACTTC. It yields the protein CASSYSLAAQETQYF.

This chain joins TRBV29-1 and TRBJ2-5, with D possibly called TRBD1 or TRBD2 (5 bases each). CDR3 length: 12 residues. The V and J ends lost 6 bases and 2 bases respectively, with 10 bases between them. Per germline, CDR1 SQVTM and CDR2 ANQGSEA. The CDR3 is CSVGATQETQYF. The CDR3 region has the DNA TGCAGCGTCGGGGCGACTCAAGAGACCCAGTACTTC.

The V and J genes are TRBV28 and TRBJ2-4; TRBD1 matches at 7 bases. This CDR3 has 14 amino acids. Germline V lookup: CDR1 MDHEN, CDR2 SYDVKM. V lost 6 bases and J lost 9; bases outside the gene matches: 11. This chain's CDR3 is CASRQDRVMSIQYF. CDR3 coding DNA: TGTGCCAGCAGGCAAGACAGGGTGATGAGCATTCAGTACTTC.

The chain joins TRBV2 to TRBJ1-1; TRBD1 agrees at 7 bases. The CDR3 runs 15 residues. J gave up 5 bases and V 4 bases, and 10 bases lay outside the gene matches. Germline CDR1 and CDR2: SNHLY and FYNNEI. The CDR3, as DNA: TGTGCCAGCAGTGTGTACCAGGGGGATTTAACTGAAGCTTTCTTT. Protein product: CASSVYQGDLTEAFF.

This chain connects TRBV5-4 to TRBJ2-1; a weak D match, TRBD2 (6 bases). There are 14 residues in the CDR3. Trimming removed 4 bases from V and 2 bases from J, with 10 bases in between. Germline V gives CDR1 SGHNT, CDR2 YYREEE (reference sequence). CDR3 in amino acids: CASSPRTTYNEQFF. In DNA, the CDR3 is TGTGCCAGCAGCCCCAGGACTACCTACAATGAGCAGTTCTTC. The whole variable domain, filled in from reference TRBV5-4 and TRBJ2-1, reads ETGVTQSPTHLIKTRGQQVTLRCSSQSGHNTVSWYQQALGQGPQFIFQYYREEENGRGNFPPRFSGLQFPNYSSELNVNALELDDSALYLCASSPRTTYNEQFFGPGTRLTVL.

This clone was seen once. This CDR3 is CASSVGPDTGYGYTF. CDR3 DNA: TGTGCCAGCAGCGTCGGGCCCGACACGGGCTATGGCTACACCTTC. V usage is TRBV9 and J usage is TRBJ1-2; no clear D gene. The germline V gene has CDR1 SGDLS and CDR2 YYNGEE. The CDR3 has 15 amino acids. Trimming shortened V by 2 bases and J by 4 bases, and 15 bases separated the two germline ends.

This sequence joins TRBV18 and TRBJ1-1, with no clear D. CDR1 KGHSH and CDR2 LQKENI come from the germline V gene. The CDR3 is 16 amino acids. V was cut by 6 bases and J by 1 base, with 18 bases left in between. The CDR3 nucleotides read TGTGCCAGCTCCCCTCGGCAGATGATTGAGAACACTGAAGCTTTCTTT. Translating gives CASSPRQMIENTEAFF. Together with reference TRBV18 and TRBJ1-1, the CDR3 gives the full variable domain: NAGVMQNPRHLVRRRGQEARLRCSPMKGHSHVYWYRQLPEEGLKFMVYLQKENIIDESGMPKERFSAEFPKEGPSILRIQQVVRGDSAAYFCASSPRQMIENTEAFFGQGTRLTVV.

In regard to this clone: Its ends do not fully match the called genes, so a read error is possible. The rearrangement joins TRBV7-7 to TRBJ2-1, with 7 bases fitting TRBD1. Looked up from germline, CDR1 is SSHAT and CDR2 is FNYEAQ (reference sequence). The length of the CDR3 is 13 residues. CDR3 sequence: CASSARTGNEQFF. For the CDR3, the DNA is TGTGCTAGCAGCGCCCGGACAGGCAATGAGCAGTTCTTC.

The V call is TRBV6-4, the J call TRBJ2-1; D is unclear. Germline V CDR1 and CDR2: MRHNA, SNTAGT. The CDR3 length is 12 residues. V dropped 7 bases and J dropped 6 bases, with 10 bases sitting between them. The CDR3 bases are TGTGCCAGCACCCGGGCGGCCAATGAGCAGTTCTTC. It encodes CASTRAANEQFF.

The chain has TRBV28 and TRBJ1-1, with 7 bases fitting TRBD1. J was trimmed by 3 bases and V by 7 bases; bases with no gene match: 5. CDR1 and CDR2 from the germline V gene are MDHEN and SYDVKM. CDR3 length: 13 amino acids. This CDR3 reads CASIRDRDTEAFF. The CDR3, as DNA: TGTGCCAGCATTAGAGACAGGGACACTGAAGCTTTCTTT.